The 10 T cell receptor beta chains listed next were all sequenced from one sample in a study of neurological immune-mediated disorders. TCRdb redid the calling of the 5' RACE reads with MiXCR, one entry per CDR3 protein. The sample shows 35,000 to 45,000 distinct CDR3 sequences, under 14% of them seen only once. The sample taken for sequencing was CD4+ T cells from blood. The source of these receptors is a woman aged 25 to 39 with HTLV-1-associated myelopathy (HAM/TSP).

This clonotype was seen repeatedly, ten times or more. J is TRBJ1-6 and V is TRBV6-1; possibly TRBD1 for D (5 bases). Trimming shortened V by 2 bases and J by 10 bases, and 12 bases separated the two germline ends. Germline values: CDR1 MNHNS, CDR2 SASEGT. The CDR3 contains 14 residues. The CDR3 is CASSERAGRSPLHF. The CDR3 nucleotides read TGTGCCAGCAGTGAACGGGCAGGGCGCTCACCCCTCCACTTT.

This clonotype was observed at least ten times. The J gene is TRBJ1-1, the V gene TRBV3-1; D gene unclear. CDR1 and CDR2 from the germline V gene are LGHDT and YNNKEL (reference sequence). This CDR3 region has 14 residues. Trimming removed 2 bases at V and 1 base at J, with 8 bases between. The CDR3 sequence is CASSQQTSNTEAFF. The CDR3 DNA reads TGTGCCAGCAGCCAACAAACCTCGAACACTGAAGCTTTCTTT.

This clonotype appeared many times. The chain links TRBV7-2 to TRBJ2-1; possibly TRBD2 for D (5 bases). The CDR3 runs 15 residues. Germline CDR1 and CDR2: SGHTA and FQGNSA. V was pared by 5 bases and J by 2 bases, with 13 bases between. Here the CDR3 reads CASSQSPGTYNEQFF. CDR3 sequence (DNA): TGTGCCAGCAGCCAGTCCCCGGGAACCTACAATGAGCAGTTCTTC.

This clonotype was seen many times. This chain links TRBV3-1 with TRBJ1-6, with unresolved D. CDR1 is LGHDT and CDR2 is YNNKEL in the germline V gene (reference sequence). V was pared by 10 bases and J by 9 bases, with 19 bases between. The CDR3 runs to 14 residues. The CDR3 nucleotides read TGTGCCACCTCCGCGGGCGTCGTTGTTTCACCCCTCCACTTT. Amino acid sequence: CATSAGVVVSPLHF.

This clonotype was seen ten or more times. The V and J genes are TRBV6-5 and TRBJ2-7; tentatively, D is TRBD2 (5 bases). The germline V gene encodes CDR1 MNHEY and CDR2 SVGAGI. This CDR3 spans 14 amino acids. V was pared by 0 bases and J by 4 bases, with 10 bases between. CDR3 loop: CASSYSQRGYEQYF. In DNA, the CDR3 is TGTGCCAGCAGTTACTCACAGCGAGGGTACGAGCAGTACTTC.

This clonotype was observed at least ten times. This rearrangement joins TRBV5-1 to TRBJ2-4; no clear D. Germline V lookup: CDR1 SGHRS, CDR2 YFSETQ. Between the trimmed V and J ends, which lost 2 bases and 0 bases, there was a span of 9 bases. There are 15 residues in the CDR3. The CDR3 is CASSLLGLAKNIQYF. CDR3 coding DNA: TGCGCCAGCAGCTTATTGGGCCTAGCCAAAAACATTCAGTACTTC.

In its sample, this clonotype was seen many times. This chain joins TRBV10-1 and TRBJ2-1; weak D call: TRBD1 (5 bases). Trimming stripped 2 bases from V and 8 bases from J, with 19 bases between. The CDR3 has 16 amino acids. Germline assignment: CDR1 WNHNN and CDR2 SYGVQD (reference sequence). The CDR3 loop is CASSEQGVNRVDEQFF. The CDR3 nucleotides are TGCGCCAGCAGTGAGCAAGGGGTTAACAGAGTCGATGAGCAGTTCTTC.

This clonotype showed up many times. The V call is TRBV2, the J call TRBJ1-1; no firm D call. Germline V gives CDR1 SNHLY, CDR2 FYNNEI. The V and J ends lost 6 bases and 0 bases respectively, with 17 bases between them. This CDR3 spans 16 amino acids. CDR3 loop: CASSDTGRRVNTEAFF. DNA for the CDR3: TGTGCCAGCAGCGATACCGGGAGACGGGTGAACACTGAAGCTTTCTTT.

Ten or more counts support this clonotype. The chain joins TRBV6-1 to TRBJ2-2; D not certain. Trimming removed 8 bases at V and 1 base at J, with 14 bases between. CDR1 is MNHNS and CDR2 is SASEGT in the germline V gene. The CDR3 is 15 amino acids. CDR3 coding DNA: TGTGCCAGCTTATTGAGGACGGTGAACACCGGGGAGCTGTTTTTT. Translating gives CASLLRTVNTGELFF.

This clonotype was detected ten times or more. V is TRBV11-2 and J is TRBJ2-7, with D possibly TRBD1 on 6 matching bases. Germline lookup yields CDR1 SGHAT and CDR2 FQNNGV. V lost 2 bases and J lost 1, with 15 bases in between. The CDR3 covers 16 residues. Here the CDR3 reads CASSLWLGRGSYEQYF. The CDR3 DNA reads as TGTGCCAGCAGCTTATGGCTGGGCAGGGGATCCTACGAGCAGTACTTC.